What follows are 17 T cell receptor beta chains derived from one specimen sequenced in a study of blood T cell repertoires in COVID-19. Here immunoSEQ multiplex PCR was the method, and the copy in TCRdb shows in-frame clones only, minus some. The top ten clones hold around 7.2% of a sample with about 230,000 clones, approximately 83% of them seen once. The sample comprised peripheral blood. These receptors were collected from a woman aged 50 to 60 with acute or convalescent COVID-19.

The rearrangement links TRBV21-1 to TRBJ2-2; TRBD1 was called by the table and not checked on the DNA. TRBV21-1 is shown as a pseudogene. This CDR3 contains 17 residues. Here the CDR3 reads CASSKVQTGGETGELFF. The DNA for the CDR3 is TGTGCCAGCAGCAAAGTCCAGACAGGGGGAGAGACCGGGGAGCTGTTTTTT.

This chain connects TRBV6-1 to TRBJ1-5; TRBD1 might be the D (5 bases). V lost 2 bases to trimming and J lost 6 bases, with 11 bases between them. CDR3 size: 14 residues. The germline V gene encodes CDR1 MNHNS and CDR2 SASEGT. CDR3 region: CASSEQGVSQPQHF. In nucleotides, the CDR3 is TGTGCCAGCAGTGAACAAGGGGTCAGTCAGCCCCAGCATTTT.

The J gene is TRBJ1-5, the V gene TRBV6-2 or TRBV6-3; possibly TRBD1 for D (5 bases). There are 12 residues in the CDR3. The germline V gene has CDR1 MNHEY and CDR2 SVGEGT. The ends were cut back, 4 bases at V and 6 bases at J, with 7 bases in the middle. Written as DNA, the CDR3 is TGTGCCAGCAGTTCCAGGGTTCAGCCCCAGCATTTT. It encodes CASSSRVQPQHF.

This clone was counted once. The CDR3 nucleotides read TGTGCCAGCAGGGGACTGACTCTTGTCTTAGCGGGAAACATTCAGTACTTC. Its protein product is CASRGLTLVLAGNIQYF. V usage is TRBV2 and J usage is TRBJ2-4; 7 bases align to TRBD2. From germline, CDR1 is SNHLY and CDR2 FYNNEI. V was pared by 6 bases and J by 6 bases, with 17 bases of the junction left unmatched. The length of the CDR3 is 17 residues. Variable domain in full (rest from reference TRBV2 and TRBJ2-4): EPEVTQTPSHQVTQMGQEVILRCVPISNHLYFYWYRQILGQKVEFLVSFYNNEISEKSEIFDDQFSVERPDGSNFTLKIRSTKLEDSAMYFCASRGLTLVLAGNIQYFGAGTRLSVL.

This chain links TRBV19 with TRBJ2-5; D possibly corresponds to TRBD2 (6 bases). This CDR3 spans 19 amino acids. Germline CDR1 LNHDA, CDR2 SQIVND (reference sequence). V lost 4 bases to trimming and J lost 0 bases, with 24 bases between them. The CDR3 spells CASSTRELGGLGDQETQYF. The CDR3 DNA is TGTGCCAGTAGTACACGGGAATTGGGGGGTTTAGGGGACCAAGAGACCCAGTACTTC.

This chain connects TRBV28 to TRBJ1-1; D not certain. The CDR3 runs 10 residues. The germline V gene encodes CDR1 MDHEN and CDR2 SYDVKM. Trimming removed 6 bases from V and 11 bases from J, with 10 bases in between. CDR3 amino acids: CASSKRTAFF. The DNA for the CDR3 is TGTGCCAGCAGCAAGAGAACTGCTTTCTTT. Full variable domain (rest looked up from reference TRBV28 and TRBJ1-1): DVKVTQSSRYLVKRTGEKVFLECVQDMDHENMFWYRQDPGLGLRLIYFSYDVKMKEKGDIPEGYSVSREKKERFSLILESASTNQTSMYLCASSKRTAFFGQGTRLTVV.

CDR3 nucleotides: TGTGCCAGCAGGCCGGGGGGAGCCTACGAGCAGTACTTC. The encoded protein is CASRPGGAYEQYF. The chain combines TRBV27 with TRBJ2-7; 7 bases line up with TRBD2. Trimming cost V 6 bases and J 2 bases; bases outside gene matches: 4. CDR1 is MNHEY and CDR2 is SMNVEV in the germline V gene (reference sequence). This CDR3 comprises 13 residues.

The V and J genes are TRBV30 and TRBJ1-1; D possibly corresponds to TRBD1 (6 bases). Trimming removed 3 bases from V and 1 base from J, with 12 bases in between. CDR1 is GTSNPN and CDR2 is SVGIG in the germline V gene (reference sequence). The CDR3 runs 14 residues. CDR3 sequence (DNA): TGTGCCTGGAGCACACCGGGACAGAACACTGAAGCTTTCTTT. Translation: CAWSTPGQNTEAFF.

The V call is TRBV6-7, the J call TRBJ1-4; D is perhaps TRBD1 (5 bases). TRBV6-7 is classed as an ORF, of uncertain function. The CDR3 has 18 residues. The V end lost 8 bases, the J end lost 6 bases, and 28 bases lay between the germline ends. Written as DNA, the CDR3 is TGTGCCAGCCGCCTGTGGGACTACCGAACCTGGGAGGATGAAAAACTGTTTTTT. This encodes CASRLWDYRTWEDEKLFF.

This rearrangement joins TRBV24-1 to TRBJ2-3; TRBD2 matches at 10 bases. CDR1 and CDR2 from the germline V gene are KGHDR and SFDVKD. The CDR3 has 16 amino acids. J lost 3 bases, V lost 1 base, and 3 bases had no gene match. The CDR3 region has the DNA TGTGCCACCAGTGATTTTACTAGCGGGATGACAGATACGCAGTATTTT. It codes for CATSDFTSGMTDTQYF.

This clone is a singleton in its sample. V is TRBV28 and J is TRBJ1-2; maybe TRBD1 (6 bases). Between the trimmed V and J ends, which lost 4 bases and 4 bases, there was a span of 10 bases. CDR1 MDHEN and CDR2 SYDVKM come from the germline V gene. There are 13 residues in the CDR3. Here the CDR3 reads CASSSGAGYGYTF. The CDR3 bases are TGTGCCAGCAGTTCAGGGGCCGGCTATGGCTACACCTTC.

The chain carries TRBV14 and TRBJ2-3, with D possibly matching TRBD1 (5 bases). Trimming removed 3 bases from V and 2 bases from J, with 15 bases in between. Per the germline V gene, CDR1 is SGHDN and CDR2 is FVKESK. The CDR3 has 16 residues. CDR3 sequence: CASSQGQTPLTDTQYF. CDR3 bases: TGTGCCAGCAGCCAGGGGCAGACGCCTCTCACAGATACGCAGTATTTT. Full variable domain (outside the CDR3, taken from reference TRBV14 and TRBJ2-3): EAGVTQFPSHSVIEKGQTVTLRCDPISGHDNLYWYRRVMGKEIKFLLHFVKESKQDESGMPNNRFLAERTGGTYSTLKVQPAELEDSGVYFCASSQGQTPLTDTQYFGPGTRLTVL.

This chain's CDR3 is CASSLGWRASGETQYF. The CDR3 nucleotides are TGTGCCAGCAGTTTAGGGTGGCGGGCCTCAGGAGAGACCCAGTACTTC. The genes are TRBV27 and TRBJ2-5, with a tentative D call TRBD2 (5 bases). Germline V gene sequence: CDR1 MNHEY, CDR2 SMNVEV (reference sequence). Trimming took off 2 bases at V and 4 bases at J, with 17 bases between the two ends. The CDR3 consists of 16 residues.

The chain couples TRBV18 to TRBJ2-3, with 7 bases fitting TRBD2. Germline V gives CDR1 KGHSH, CDR2 LQKENI. The CDR3 consists of 15 residues. J was trimmed by 3 bases and V by 2 bases; bases with no gene match: 5. CDR3 coding DNA: TGTGCCAGCTCACCAGCTGGCGGGAGTACAGATACGCAGTATTTT. Its translation: CASSPAGGSTDTQYF.

This chain connects TRBV19 to TRBJ2-3; no clear D gene. The germline V gene has CDR1 LNHDA and CDR2 SQIVND (reference sequence). Trimming removed 6 bases at V and 3 bases at J, with 10 bases between. The CDR3 covers 13 residues. CDR3 region: CASSLERTDTQYF. CDR3 bases: TGTGCCAGTAGCCTAGAGAGGACAGATACGCAGTATTTT.

This clone was observed a handful of times. The rearrangement uses TRBV30 and TRBJ2-7, with D unresolved. This CDR3 comprises 11 residues. Trimming took off 6 bases at V and 2 bases at J, with 8 bases between the two ends. CDR1 is GTSNPN and CDR2 is SVGIG in the germline V gene (reference sequence). The CDR3, as DNA: TGTGCCTGCTCGGAGACCTACGAGCAGTACTTC. This codes for CACSETYEQYF.

The chain carries TRBV7-9 and TRBJ1-1; 8 bases agree with TRBD1. The CDR3 is 12 residues long. With 2 bases clipped from V and 10 bases from J, the junction kept 3 bases outside the gene matches. Germline CDR1 SEHNR, CDR2 FQNEAQ (reference sequence). The CDR3 loop reads CASSLSDRGAFF. The CDR3 DNA sequence: TGTGCCAGCAGCTTATCCGACAGGGGAGCTTTCTTT.